This T cell receptor beta chain was captured by sequencing in a study of tumor-infiltrating lymphocytes in primary liver carcinoma. About the study: Both sexes were represented among patients, who were 30 to 69 years old. Study-wide points: Less overlap was seen in tumor-adjacent and tumor-blood pairs than in tumor region pairs.

This clonotype was counted a few times. Its target is unknown. The CDR3 extends over 13 amino acids. Germline CDR1 and CDR2: SGHDT and YYEEEE. V lost 1 base, J lost 0 bases, and 1 base lay in between. The authors took blood RNA from unsorted whole blood and also extracted germline DNA. TCR beta cDNA was prepared out of roughly 520 ng total RNA by means of a constant-region primer. It was through three nested multiplex PCR rounds of slightly modified ARM-PCR that TCR beta libraries arose. A C-beta reverse primer was combined with TRBV1-TRBV30 forward primers in the first two PCR rounds, and each round had about 10 cycles. MiXCR, applied by TCRdb to the multiplex PCR reads, yields one record per CDR3 protein. The table has about 180,000 distinct CDR3 sequences, roughly three fifths seen once; the top ten hold around 68%.

The chain links TRBV5-6 to TRBJ1-4; no firm D call. Specimen: peripheral blood. This receptor was taken from a man between 35 and 55 years old with primary liver carcinoma and hepatitis B virus infection. CDR3 coding DNA: TGTGCCAGCAGCTTGACAACTAATGAAAAACTGTTTTTT. It is translated as CASSLTTNEKLFF.